This T cell receptor beta chain stems from a study of breast tumors, draining lymph nodes, adjacent tissues. Study outcomes and limitations: Tumors had less TCR diversity than lymph nodes, more than nontumor tissue. Most tumor T cells seemingly derive from lymph node, then expand in tumor. Data only fit, rather than demonstrated, lymph node origin of most tumor T cells. Luminal-like breast cancer showed significantly greater tumor-nontumor repertoire similarity than basal-like breast cancer did.

The CDR3 sequence is 13 residues long. V lost 5 bases to trimming and J lost 6 bases; unmatched junction nucleotides: 5. In germline, CDR1 is MNHEY, CDR2 SVGAGI. The lymph nodes were axillary draining lymph nodes from breast cancer patients. Each CDR3 protein is one row after TCRdb ran MiXCR on the multiplex PCR reads. The table lists 140,000 or so distinct CDR3 sequences, 30% to 35% of them singletons. This clonotype was seen repeatedly, ten times or more. Its antigen remains unknown. The sample comprised axillary lymph node tissue. This TCR derives from a female donor with breast cancer. Some clones in this sample may be carry-over from other donors' samples. The chain recombines TRBV6-5 with TRBJ1-2, with 8 bases lining up with TRBD1. The CDR3 region is CASSVGQGHGYTF. The CDR3 DNA follows: TGTGCCAGCAGTGTAGGACAGGGACATGGCTACACCTTC.